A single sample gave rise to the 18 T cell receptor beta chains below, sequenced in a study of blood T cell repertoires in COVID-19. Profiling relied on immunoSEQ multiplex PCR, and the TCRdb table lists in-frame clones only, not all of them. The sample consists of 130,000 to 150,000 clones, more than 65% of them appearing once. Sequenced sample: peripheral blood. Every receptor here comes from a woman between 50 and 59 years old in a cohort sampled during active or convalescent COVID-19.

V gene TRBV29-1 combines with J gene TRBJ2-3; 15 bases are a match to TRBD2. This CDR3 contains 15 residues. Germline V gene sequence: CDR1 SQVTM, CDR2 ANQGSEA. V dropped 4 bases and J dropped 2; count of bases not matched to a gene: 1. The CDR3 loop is CSVGTSGGVTDTQYF. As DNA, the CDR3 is TGCAGCGTTGGGACTAGCGGGGGGGTCACAGATACGCAGTATTTT.

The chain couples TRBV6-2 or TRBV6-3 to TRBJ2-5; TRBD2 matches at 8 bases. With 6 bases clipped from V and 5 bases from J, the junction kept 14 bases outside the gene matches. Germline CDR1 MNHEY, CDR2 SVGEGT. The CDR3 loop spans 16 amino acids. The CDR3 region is CASSLPVVLAGETQYF. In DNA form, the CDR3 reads TGTGCCAGCAGCCTCCCAGTGGTATTAGCGGGGGAGACCCAGTACTTC.

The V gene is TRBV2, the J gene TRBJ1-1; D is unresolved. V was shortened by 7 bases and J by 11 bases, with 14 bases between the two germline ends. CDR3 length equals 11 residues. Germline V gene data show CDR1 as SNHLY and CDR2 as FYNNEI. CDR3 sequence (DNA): TGTGCCAGCACCCCGATCCGTGAGGCTTTCTTT. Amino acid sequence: CASTPIREAFF.

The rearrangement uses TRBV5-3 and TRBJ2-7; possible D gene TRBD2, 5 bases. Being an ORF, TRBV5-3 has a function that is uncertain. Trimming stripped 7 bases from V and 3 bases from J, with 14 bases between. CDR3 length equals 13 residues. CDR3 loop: CARREKRSYEQYF. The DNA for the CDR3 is TGTGCCAGACGGGAAAAAAGGAGCTACGAGCAGTACTTC.

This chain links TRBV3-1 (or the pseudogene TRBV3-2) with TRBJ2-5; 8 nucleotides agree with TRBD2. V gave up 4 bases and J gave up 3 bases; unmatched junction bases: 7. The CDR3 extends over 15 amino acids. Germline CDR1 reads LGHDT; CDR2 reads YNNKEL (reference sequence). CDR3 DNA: TGTGCCAGCAGCCGAAGGACTAGCCTGGAAGAGACCCAGTACTTC. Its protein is CASSRRTSLEETQYF.

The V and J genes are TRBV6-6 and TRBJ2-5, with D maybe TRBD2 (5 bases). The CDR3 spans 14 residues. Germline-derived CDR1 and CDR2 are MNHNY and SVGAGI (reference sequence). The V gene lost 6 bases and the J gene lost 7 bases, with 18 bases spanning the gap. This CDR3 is CASRPPALEGTQYF. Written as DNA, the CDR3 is TGTGCCAGCAGGCCTCCGGCCCTAGAGGGGACCCAGTACTTC.

CDR3 residues: CASSLGSGTGIINEQFF. The CDR3 DNA reads TGTGCCAGCAGCTTAGGGTCCGGGACAGGGATCATAAATGAGCAGTTCTTC. The chain links TRBV7-2 to TRBJ2-1, with TRBD1 identical over 9 bases. Germline V gene data show CDR1 as SGHTA and CDR2 as FQGNSA. The CDR3 is made up of 17 amino acids. The J segment lost 7 bases and the V segment lost 1 base, leaving 11 bases of the junction unmatched.

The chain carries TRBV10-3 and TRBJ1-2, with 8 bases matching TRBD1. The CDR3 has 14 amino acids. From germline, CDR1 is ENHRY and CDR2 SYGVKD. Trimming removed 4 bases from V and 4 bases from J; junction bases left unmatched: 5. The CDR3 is CAISGTGWGYGYTF. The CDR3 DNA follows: TGTGCCATCAGTGGGACAGGGTGGGGCTATGGCTACACCTTC.

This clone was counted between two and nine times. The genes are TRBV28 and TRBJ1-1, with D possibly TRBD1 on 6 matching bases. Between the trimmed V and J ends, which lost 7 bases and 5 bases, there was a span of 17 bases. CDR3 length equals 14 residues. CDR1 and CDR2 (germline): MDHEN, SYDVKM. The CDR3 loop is CASIPGGARTEAFF. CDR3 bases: TGTGCCAGCATTCCGGGGGGGGCGAGGACTGAAGCTTTCTTT.

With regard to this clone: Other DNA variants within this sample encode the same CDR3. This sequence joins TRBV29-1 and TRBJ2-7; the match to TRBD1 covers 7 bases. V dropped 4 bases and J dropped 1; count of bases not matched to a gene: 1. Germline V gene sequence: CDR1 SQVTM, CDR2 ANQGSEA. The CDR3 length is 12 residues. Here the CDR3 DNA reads TGCAGCGTTGGACAGGGATCCTACGAGCAGTACTTC. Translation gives CSVGQGSYEQYF.

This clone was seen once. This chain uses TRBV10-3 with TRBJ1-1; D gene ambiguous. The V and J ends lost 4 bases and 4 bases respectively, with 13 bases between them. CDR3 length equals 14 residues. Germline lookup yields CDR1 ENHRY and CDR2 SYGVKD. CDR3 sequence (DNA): TGTGCCATCAGTGTTCGGCGGGAGGGCACTGAAGCTTTCTTT. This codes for CAISVRREGTEAFF.

This CDR3 is CASSRDSVDYGRYNSPLHF. The CDR3 DNA reads as TGCGCCAGCAGCAGGGACAGTGTCGACTACGGAAGATATAATTCACCCCTCCACTTT. The chain uses TRBV4-1 and TRBJ1-6, with TRBD1 matching 7 bases. Germline CDR1 MGHRA, CDR2 YSYEKL. V lost 5 bases to trimming and J lost 4 bases; unmatched junction nucleotides: 17. This CDR3 contains 19 residues.

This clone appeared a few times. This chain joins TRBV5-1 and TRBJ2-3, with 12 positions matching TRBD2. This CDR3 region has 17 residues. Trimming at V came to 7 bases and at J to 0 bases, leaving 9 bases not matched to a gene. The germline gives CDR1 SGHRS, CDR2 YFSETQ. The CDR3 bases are TGCGCCAGCCGCACTAGCGGGGGGCCTACTAGCACAGATACGCAGTATTTT. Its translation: CASRTSGGPTSTDTQYF.

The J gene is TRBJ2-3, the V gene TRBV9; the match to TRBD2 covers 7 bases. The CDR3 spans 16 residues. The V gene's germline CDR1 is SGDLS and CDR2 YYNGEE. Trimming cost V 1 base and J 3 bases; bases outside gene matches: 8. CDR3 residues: CASSVRGDPTTDTQYF. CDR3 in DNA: TGTGCCAGCAGCGTACGGGGGGACCCAACGACAGATACGCAGTATTTT.

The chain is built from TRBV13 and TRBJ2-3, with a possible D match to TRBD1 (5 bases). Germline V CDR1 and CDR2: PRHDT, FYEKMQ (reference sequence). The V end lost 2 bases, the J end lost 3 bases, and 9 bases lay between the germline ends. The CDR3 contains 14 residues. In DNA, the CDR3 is TGTGCCAGCAGCTTATGGTCAGGGACAGATACGCAGTATTTT. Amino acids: CASSLWSGTDTQYF.

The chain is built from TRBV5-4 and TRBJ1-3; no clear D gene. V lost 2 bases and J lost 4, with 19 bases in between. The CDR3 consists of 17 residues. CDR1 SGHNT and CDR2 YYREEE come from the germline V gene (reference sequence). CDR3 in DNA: TGTGCCAGCAGCTTTACCAATCCGGCAGCGCGGGGAAACACCATATATTTT. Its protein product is CASSFTNPAARGNTIYF.

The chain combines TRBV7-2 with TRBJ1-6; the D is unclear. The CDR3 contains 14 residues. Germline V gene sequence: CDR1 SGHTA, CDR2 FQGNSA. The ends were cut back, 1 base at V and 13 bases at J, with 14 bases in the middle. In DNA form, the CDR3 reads TGTGCCAGCAGCTTAGTGTTCGCCTCGGGGCCCCTCCACTTT. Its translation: CASSLVFASGPLHF.

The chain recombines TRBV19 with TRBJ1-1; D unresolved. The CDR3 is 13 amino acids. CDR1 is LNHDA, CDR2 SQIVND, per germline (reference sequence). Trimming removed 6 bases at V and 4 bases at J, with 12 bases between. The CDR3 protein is CASRMTGSTEAFF. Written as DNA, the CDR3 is TGTGCCAGTAGGATGACTGGGTCCACTGAAGCTTTCTTT. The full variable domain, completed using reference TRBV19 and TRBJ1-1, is DGGITQSPKYLFRKEGQNVTLSCEQNLNHDAMYWYRQDPGQGLRLIYYSQIVNDFQKGDIAEGYSVSREKKESFPLTVTSAQKNPTAFYLCASRMTGSTEAFFGQGTRLTVV.